The TCR beta chain described here comes from a study of T-cell reconstitution after alpha-beta-depleted transplantation in children. General study points: Hyperexpanded clones declined; after one year, newly produced T cells mostly supplied diversity. The high TCRbeta diversity at day 60 in some patients came from surviving recipient T cells and thymic progenitors. It was reported that alpha-beta T cells came from several hundred expanded graft clones (about two months after transplant).

The table lists this clonotype with many counts. Its antigen is not identified. With 2 bases clipped from V and 5 bases from J, the junction kept 3 bases outside the gene matches. The CDR3 is made up of 15 amino acids. The TCRbeta library was prepared with unique molecular identifiers. TCRdb analysed the PCR reads with MiXCR anew, one entry per CDR3 protein. The sample contains approximately 520,000 distinct CDR3 sequences, about an eighth of which appear only once. This receptor was taken from a female patient under 10 years old who had a stem cell transplant for aplastic anemia, so the T cells may come from the graft donor. Sequenced material: PBMCs, mostly from graft donor cells, taken 180 days after TCRalphabeta/CD19-depleted stem cell transplant. This chain connects TRBV12-3 or TRBV12-4 to TRBJ2-1; TRBD2 matches 10 bases. CDR3 sequence (DNA): TGTGCCAGCAGTTTAAGGACTAGCGGAGACAATGAGCAGTTCTTC. It is translated as CASSLRTSGDNEQFF.